This entry concerns a single T cell receptor (beta chain). This specimen comes from a study of blood T cell repertoires in COVID-19. CDR3 length: 11 residues. Germline V lookup: CDR1 SGHVS, CDR2 FQNEAQ. The ends were cut back, 4 bases at V and 2 bases at J, with 2 bases in the middle. The repertoire was sequenced with immunoSEQ multiplex PCR; TCRdb's copy has only in-frame clones and lacks some. Here the sample spans 200,000 to 250,000 clones, around 90% being singletons. Sequencing was carried out using PBMCs or T cells enriched from blood (not recorded which). The receptor was isolated from a woman in her 30s with acute COVID-19. The genes are TRBV7-8 and TRBJ1-1, with no clear D. The CDR3 here is CASSSNTEAFF. DNA for the CDR3: TGTGCCAGCAGCTCTAACACTGAAGCTTTCTTT.